This T cell receptor (beta chain) was captured in a study of identical twins. Study findings and constraints: Beta clonotypes that were abundant in cord blood contained fewer insertions, a pattern absent from memory repertoires. Monozygotic twin pairs showed more out-of-frame TCR alpha sharing than models estimated.

Germline CDR1 and CDR2: MNHEY and SVGEGT. The CDR3 length is 13 residues. Between the trimmed V and J ends, which lost 2 bases and 7 bases, there was a span of 9 bases. Healthy Caucasians supplied all donations. Through template switching, a universal primer site was introduced, and the cDNA contained unique molecular identifiers. TCRdb re-called the 5' RACE reads through MiXCR, storing one row per CDR3 protein. Altogether some 710,000 distinct CDR3 sequences are present, approximately 6.1% being singletons, with the ten largest covering under 2%. This clonotype was counted many times. The antigen remains undetermined.

The origin of this receptor is a man in his late teens or twenties in good health. The source material was naive T cells sorted from blood. The chain recombines TRBV6-2 or TRBV6-3 with TRBJ2-1, with D possibly TRBD2 on 6 matching bases. In nucleotides, the CDR3 is TGTGCCAGCAGTTACGAGGGGAGGAATGAGCAGTTCTTC. Translation: CASSYEGRNEQFF.